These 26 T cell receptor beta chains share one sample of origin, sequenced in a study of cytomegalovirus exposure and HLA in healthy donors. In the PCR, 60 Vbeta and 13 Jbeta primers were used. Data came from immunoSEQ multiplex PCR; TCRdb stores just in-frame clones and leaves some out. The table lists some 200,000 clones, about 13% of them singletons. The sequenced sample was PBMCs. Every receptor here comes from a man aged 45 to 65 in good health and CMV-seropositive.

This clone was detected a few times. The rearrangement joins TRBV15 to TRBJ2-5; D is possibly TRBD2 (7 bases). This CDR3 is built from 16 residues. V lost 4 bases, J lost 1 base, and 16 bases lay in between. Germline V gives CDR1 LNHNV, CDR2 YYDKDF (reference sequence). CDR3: CATSNIQGGAQETQYF. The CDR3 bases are TGTGCCACCAGCAACATCCAAGGGGGGGCCCAAGAGACCCAGTACTTC.

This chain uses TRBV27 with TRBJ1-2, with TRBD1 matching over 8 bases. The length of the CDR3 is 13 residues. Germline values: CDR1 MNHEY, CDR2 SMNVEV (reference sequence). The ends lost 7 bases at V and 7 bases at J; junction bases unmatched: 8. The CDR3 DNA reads TGTGCCAGCAAGGGGGACAGGCGGTCTGGCTACACCTTC. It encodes CASKGDRRSGYTF.

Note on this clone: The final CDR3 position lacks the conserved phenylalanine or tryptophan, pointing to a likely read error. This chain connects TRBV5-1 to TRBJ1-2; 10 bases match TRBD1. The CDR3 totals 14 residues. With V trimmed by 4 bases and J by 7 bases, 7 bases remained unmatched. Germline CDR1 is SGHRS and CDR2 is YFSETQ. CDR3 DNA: TGCGCCAGCAGCCCATATGACAGGGGGCTTGGCTACACCGTC. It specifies CASSPYDRGLGYTV.

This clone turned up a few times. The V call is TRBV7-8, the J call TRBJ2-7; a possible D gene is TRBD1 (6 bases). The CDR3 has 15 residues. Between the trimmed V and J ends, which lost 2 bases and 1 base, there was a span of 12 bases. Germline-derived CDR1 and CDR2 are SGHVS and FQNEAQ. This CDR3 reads CASSLLTGYSYEQYF. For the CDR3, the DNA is TGTGCCAGCAGCTTACTGACAGGCTATTCCTACGAGCAGTACTTC.

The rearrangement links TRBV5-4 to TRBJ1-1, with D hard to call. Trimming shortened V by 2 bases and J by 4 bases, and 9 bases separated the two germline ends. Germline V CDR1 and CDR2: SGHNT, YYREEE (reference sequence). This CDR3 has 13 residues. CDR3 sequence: CASSFTRATEAFF. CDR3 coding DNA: TGTGCCAGCAGCTTTACCCGAGCCACTGAAGCTTTCTTT.

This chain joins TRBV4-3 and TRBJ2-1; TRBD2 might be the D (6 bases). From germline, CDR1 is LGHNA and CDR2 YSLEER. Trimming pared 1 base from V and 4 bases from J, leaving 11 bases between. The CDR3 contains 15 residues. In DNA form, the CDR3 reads TGCGCCAGCAGCCAAGGGCGGGGATTTTACAATGAGCAGTTCTTC. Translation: CASSQGRGFYNEQFF.

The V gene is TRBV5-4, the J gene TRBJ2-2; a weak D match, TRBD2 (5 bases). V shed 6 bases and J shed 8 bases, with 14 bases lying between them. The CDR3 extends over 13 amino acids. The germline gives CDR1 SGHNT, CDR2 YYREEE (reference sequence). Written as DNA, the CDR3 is TGTGCCAGCATCTCGAGGGCCGGGGGGGAGCTGTTTTTT. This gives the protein CASISRAGGELFF.

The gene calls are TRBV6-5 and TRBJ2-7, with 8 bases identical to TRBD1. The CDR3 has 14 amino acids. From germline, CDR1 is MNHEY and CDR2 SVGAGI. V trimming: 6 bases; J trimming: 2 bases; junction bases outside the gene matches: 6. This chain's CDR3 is CASSRQGLTYEQYF. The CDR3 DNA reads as TGTGCCAGCAGCCGACAGGGGTTAACCTACGAGCAGTACTTC.

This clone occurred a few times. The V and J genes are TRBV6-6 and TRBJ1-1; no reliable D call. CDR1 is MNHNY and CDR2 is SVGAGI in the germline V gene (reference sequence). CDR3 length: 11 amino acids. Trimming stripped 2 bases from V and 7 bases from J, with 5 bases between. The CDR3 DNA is TGTGCCAGCAGTTACGAGAATGAAGCTTTCTTT. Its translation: CASSYENEAFF.

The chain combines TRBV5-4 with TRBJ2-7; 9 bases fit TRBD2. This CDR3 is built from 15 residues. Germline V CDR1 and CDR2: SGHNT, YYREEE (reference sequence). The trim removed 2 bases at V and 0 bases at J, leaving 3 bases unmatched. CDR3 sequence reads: CASSFGAGGSYEQYF. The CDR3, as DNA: TGTGCCAGCAGCTTCGGAGCGGGGGGCTCCTACGAGCAGTACTTC.

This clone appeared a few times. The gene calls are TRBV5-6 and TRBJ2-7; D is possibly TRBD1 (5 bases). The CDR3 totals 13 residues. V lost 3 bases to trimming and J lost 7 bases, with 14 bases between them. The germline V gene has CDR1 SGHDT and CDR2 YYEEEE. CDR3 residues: CASSSGRVGEQYF. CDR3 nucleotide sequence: TGTGCCAGCAGCTCAGGCAGGGTTGGGGAGCAGTACTTC.

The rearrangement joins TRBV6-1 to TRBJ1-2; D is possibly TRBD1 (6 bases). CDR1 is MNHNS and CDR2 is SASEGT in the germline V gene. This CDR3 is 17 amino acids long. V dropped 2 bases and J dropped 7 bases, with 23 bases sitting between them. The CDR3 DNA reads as TGTGCCAGCAGTGAAAGCCGACAAAGGGGGGGCGTTCTTGGCTACACCTTC. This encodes CASSESRQRGGVLGYTF.

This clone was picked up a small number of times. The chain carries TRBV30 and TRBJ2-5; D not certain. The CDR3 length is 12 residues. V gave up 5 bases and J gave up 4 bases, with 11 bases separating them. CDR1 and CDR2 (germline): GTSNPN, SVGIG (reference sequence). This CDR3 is CAWEEEGETQYF. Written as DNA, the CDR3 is TGTGCCTGGGAAGAGGAAGGAGAGACCCAGTACTTC.

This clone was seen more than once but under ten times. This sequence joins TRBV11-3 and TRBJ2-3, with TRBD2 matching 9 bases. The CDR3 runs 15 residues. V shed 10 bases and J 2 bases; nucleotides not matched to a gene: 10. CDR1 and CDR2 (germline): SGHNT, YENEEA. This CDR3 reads CATAASGGNTDTQYF. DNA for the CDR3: TGTGCCACCGCTGCCAGCGGGGGGAACACAGATACGCAGTATTTT.

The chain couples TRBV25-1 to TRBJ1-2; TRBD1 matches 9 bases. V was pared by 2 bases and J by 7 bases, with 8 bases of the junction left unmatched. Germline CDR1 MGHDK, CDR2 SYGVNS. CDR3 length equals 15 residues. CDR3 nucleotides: TGTGCCAGCAGTGAAGCCGGGACAGGGATCCGTGGCTACACCTTC. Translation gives CASSEAGTGIRGYTF.

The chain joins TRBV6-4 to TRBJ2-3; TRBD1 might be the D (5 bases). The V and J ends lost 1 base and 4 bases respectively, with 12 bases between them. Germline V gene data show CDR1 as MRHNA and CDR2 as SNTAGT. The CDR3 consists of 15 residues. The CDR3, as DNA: TGTGCCAGCAGTGACTTGGGCCTAGGGGCAGATACGCAGTATTTT. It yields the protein CASSDLGLGADTQYF.

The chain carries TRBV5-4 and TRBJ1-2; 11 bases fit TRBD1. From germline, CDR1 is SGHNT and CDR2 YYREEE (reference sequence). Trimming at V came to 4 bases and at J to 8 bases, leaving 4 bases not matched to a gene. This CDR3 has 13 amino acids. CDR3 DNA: TGTGCCAGCAGCCCGAGGGACAGGGGGGGCTACACCTTC. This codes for CASSPRDRGGYTF.

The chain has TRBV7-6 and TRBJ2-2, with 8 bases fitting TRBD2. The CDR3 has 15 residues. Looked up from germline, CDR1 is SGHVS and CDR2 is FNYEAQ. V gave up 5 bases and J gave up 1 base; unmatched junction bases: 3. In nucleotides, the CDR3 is TGTGCCAGCAGCCGTAGCGGGGTGAACACCGGGGAGCTGTTTTTT. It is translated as CASSRSGVNTGELFF.

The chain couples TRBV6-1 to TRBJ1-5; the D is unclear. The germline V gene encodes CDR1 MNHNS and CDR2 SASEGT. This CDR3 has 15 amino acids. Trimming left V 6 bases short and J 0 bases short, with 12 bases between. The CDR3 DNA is TGTGCCAGCAGGACTACAAGGGATAGCAATCAGCCCCAGCATTTT. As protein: CASRTTRDSNQPQHF.

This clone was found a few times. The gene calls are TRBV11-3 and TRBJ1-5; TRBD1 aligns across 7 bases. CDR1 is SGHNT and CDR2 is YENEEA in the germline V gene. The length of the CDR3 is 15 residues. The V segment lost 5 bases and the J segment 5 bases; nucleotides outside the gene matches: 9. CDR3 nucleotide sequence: TGTGCCAGCAGCACAGACAGGGTTGAAGATCAGCCCCAGCATTTT. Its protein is CASSTDRVEDQPQHF.

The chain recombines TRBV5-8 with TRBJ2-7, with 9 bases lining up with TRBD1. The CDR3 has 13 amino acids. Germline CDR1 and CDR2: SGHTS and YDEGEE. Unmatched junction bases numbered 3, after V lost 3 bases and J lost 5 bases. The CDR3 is CASSYRDRDEQYV. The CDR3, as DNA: TGTGCCAGCAGCTACCGGGACAGGGACGAGCAGTACGTC.

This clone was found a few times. The CDR3 spells CASRLLGQNSNQPQHF. DNA of the CDR3: TGTGCCAGCAGACTATTGGGACAAAATAGCAATCAGCCCCAGCATTTT. This chain uses TRBV28 with TRBJ1-5; tentatively, D is TRBD1 (6 bases). In germline, CDR1 is MDHEN, CDR2 SYDVKM. The germline V and J ends were trimmed by 6 bases and 0 bases, with 15 bases remaining between them. The CDR3 has 16 amino acids. Based on the CDR3 plus reference TRBV28 and TRBJ1-5, the full variable domain is DVKVTQSSRYLVKRTGEKVFLECVQDMDHENMFWYRQDPGLGLRLIYFSYDVKMKEKGDIPEGYSVSREKKERFSLILESASTNQTSMYLCASRLLGQNSNQPQHFGDGTRLSIL.

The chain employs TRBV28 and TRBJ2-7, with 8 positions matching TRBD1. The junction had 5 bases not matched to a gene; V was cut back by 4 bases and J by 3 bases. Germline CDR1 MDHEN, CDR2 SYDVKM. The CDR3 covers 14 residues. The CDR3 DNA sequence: TGTGCCAGCAGTTCGACAGGGGAAGGCTACGAGCAGTACGTC. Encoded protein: CASSSTGEGYEQYV.

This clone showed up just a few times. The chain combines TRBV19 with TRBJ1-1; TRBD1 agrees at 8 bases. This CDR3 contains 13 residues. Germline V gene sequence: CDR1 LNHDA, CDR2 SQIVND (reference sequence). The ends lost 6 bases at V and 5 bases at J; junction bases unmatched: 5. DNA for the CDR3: TGTGCCAGTAGCAGGGGGCGCGGGACTGAAGCTTTCTTT. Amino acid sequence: CASSRGRGTEAFF.

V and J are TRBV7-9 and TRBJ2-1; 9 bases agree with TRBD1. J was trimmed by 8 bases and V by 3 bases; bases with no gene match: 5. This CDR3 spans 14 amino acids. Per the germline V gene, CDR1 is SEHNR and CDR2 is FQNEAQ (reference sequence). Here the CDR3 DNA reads TGTGCCAGCAGCTTCGGACAGGGGTTAGATGAGCAGTTCTTC. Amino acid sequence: CASSFGQGLDEQFF.

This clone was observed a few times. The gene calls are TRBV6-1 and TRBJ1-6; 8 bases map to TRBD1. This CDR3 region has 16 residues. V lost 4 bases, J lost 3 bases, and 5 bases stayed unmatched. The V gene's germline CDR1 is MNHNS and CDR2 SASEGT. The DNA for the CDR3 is TGTGCCAGCAGTGTTGACAGGGGACTCTATAATTCACCCCTCCACTTT. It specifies CASSVDRGLYNSPLHF.